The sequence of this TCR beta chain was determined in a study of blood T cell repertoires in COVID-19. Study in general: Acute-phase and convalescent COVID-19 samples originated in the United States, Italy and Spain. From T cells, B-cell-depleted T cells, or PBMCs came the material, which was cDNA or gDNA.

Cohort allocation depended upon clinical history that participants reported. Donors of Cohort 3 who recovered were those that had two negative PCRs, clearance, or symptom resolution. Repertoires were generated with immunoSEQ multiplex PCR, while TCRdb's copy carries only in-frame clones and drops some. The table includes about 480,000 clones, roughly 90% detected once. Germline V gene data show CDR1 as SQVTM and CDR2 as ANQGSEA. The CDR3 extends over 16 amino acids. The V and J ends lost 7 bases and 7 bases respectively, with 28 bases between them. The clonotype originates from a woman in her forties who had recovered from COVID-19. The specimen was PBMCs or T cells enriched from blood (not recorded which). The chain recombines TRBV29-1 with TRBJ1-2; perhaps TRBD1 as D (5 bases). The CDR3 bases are TGCAGCGACGCAAAACCAGGGTCAGGGCCAGGGTTTGGCTACACCTTC. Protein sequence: CSDAKPGSGPGFGYTF.